Below, 24 T cell receptor beta chains from the same sample are listed, as sequenced in a study of shared clonotypes between healthy human individuals. Sequencing was performed with immunoSEQ multiplex PCR; in TCRdb, only in-frame clones are kept and a portion is missing. The sample has a few million clones, 90% to 96% seen once; the top ten hold roughly 0.13%. What was sequenced was naive CD4+ T cells sorted from blood. The subset is: CD45RA+ positively selected. All receptors come from a man aged 18-30 years in good health.

This clone was seen once. J is TRBJ1-5 and V is TRBV6-1, with D perhaps matching TRBD1 (6 bases). The ends were cut back, 4 bases at V and 4 bases at J, with 14 bases in the middle. The CDR3 covers 15 residues. The germline gives CDR1 MNHNS, CDR2 SASEGT. CDR3 sequence: CASSGGTSINQPQHF. In DNA, the CDR3 is TGTGCCAGCAGTGGCGGGACATCGATAAATCAGCCCCAGCATTTT.

This chain uses TRBV25-1 with TRBJ2-2; perhaps TRBD1 as D (5 bases). Germline CDR1 MGHDK, CDR2 SYGVNS. The CDR3 is made up of 14 amino acids. Deletions cut 2 bases from V and 6 bases from J, with 10 bases between. CDR3 sequence reads: CASSEPAGPGELFF. The CDR3 DNA reads TGTGCCAGCAGTGAACCGGCAGGGCCCGGGGAGCTGTTTTTT.

The rearrangement joins TRBV5-1 to TRBJ1-6; tentatively, D is TRBD1 (5 bases). Germline V gives CDR1 SGHRS, CDR2 YFSETQ. Deletions cut 4 bases from V and 4 bases from J, with 18 bases between. This CDR3 region has 17 residues. The CDR3, as DNA: TGCGCCAGCAGCCCTTTGGGGACCGAGCATTATAATTCACCCCTCCACTTT. This gives the protein CASSPLGTEHYNSPLHF.

The V and J genes are TRBV5-4 and TRBJ1-2, with D possibly TRBD1 on 6 matching bases. The CDR3 is made up of 15 amino acids. CDR1 is SGHNT and CDR2 is YYREEE in the germline V gene (reference sequence). V lost 4 bases, J lost 0 bases, and 13 bases lay in between. CDR3 bases: TGTGCCAGCAGCCGAGGGCAGGGGTCTAACTATGGCTACACCTTC. It codes for CASSRGQGSNYGYTF.

This chain joins TRBV5-1 and TRBJ2-5; the D is unclear. This CDR3 spans 12 amino acids. The ends were cut back, 1 base at V and 8 bases at J, with 9 bases in the middle. Germline loops: CDR1 SGHRS, CDR2 YFSETQ. CDR3 DNA sequence: TGCGCCAGCAGCTTGACCCAGGACACCCAGTACTTC. Protein sequence: CASSLTQDTQYF. The full variable domain, completed using reference TRBV5-1 and TRBJ2-5, is KAGVTQTPRYLIKTRGQQVTLSCSPISGHRSVSWYQQTPGQGLQFLFEYFSETQRNKGNFPGRFSGRQFSNSRSEMNVSTLELGDSALYLCASSLTQDTQYFGPGTRLLVL.

V is TRBV6-1 and J is TRBJ2-2, with TRBD1 matching over 7 bases. The CDR3 length is 15 residues. The V gene's germline CDR1 is MNHNS and CDR2 SASEGT. With V trimmed by 4 bases and J by 4 bases, 6 bases remained unmatched. The DNA for the CDR3 is TGTGCCAGCAGTGTACAGGGACAGAGCACCGGGGAGCTGTTTTTT. Amino acid sequence: CASSVQGQSTGELFF.

The chain combines TRBV29-1 with TRBJ2-7, with TRBD2 matching over 8 bases. Germline CDR1 reads SQVTM; CDR2 reads ANQGSEA. The CDR3 length is 14 residues. Trimming took 6 bases from V and 4 from J; bases not matched to a gene: 11. In DNA, the CDR3 is TGCAGCGTAGAGGGACGGGGGGGAAGGTACGAGCAGTACTTC. Translating gives CSVEGRGGRYEQYF.

With respect to this clone: A junction boundary mismatches the germline segment, possibly from a read error. Other DNA sequences from this sample encode an identical CDR3 as well. The gene calls are TRBV7-7 and TRBJ2-5; TRBD1 matches at 8 bases. Germline values: CDR1 SSHAT, CDR2 FNYEAQ (reference sequence). This CDR3 spans 13 amino acids. The CDR3: CASSSDRGETQYF. CDR3 coding DNA: TGTGCTAGCAGCTCAGACAGGGGAGAGACCCAGTACTTC.

This sequence joins TRBV7-2 and TRBJ1-2; weak D call: TRBD1 (5 bases). The ends were cut back, 1 base at V and 3 bases at J, with 9 bases in the middle. Germline CDR1 is SGHTA and CDR2 is FQGNSA. This CDR3 region has 14 residues. CDR3 sequence reads: CASSLDGGDYGYTF. The DNA for the CDR3 is TGTGCCAGCAGCTTAGATGGGGGGGACTATGGCTACACCTTC.

The chain joins TRBV7-9 to TRBJ1-1; D may be TRBD1 (5 bases). Germline V gene data show CDR1 as SEHNR and CDR2 as FQNEAQ (reference sequence). With 0 bases removed from V and 1 base from J, the gap between germline ends came to 9 bases. The CDR3 totals 15 residues. CDR3 loop: CASSLAGRANTEAFF. CDR3 sequence (DNA): TGTGCCAGCAGCTTAGCGGGACGAGCGAACACTGAAGCTTTCTTT. Full variable domain (outside the CDR3, taken from reference TRBV7-9 and TRBJ1-1): DTGVSQNPRHKITKRGQNVTFRCDPISEHNRLYWYRQTLGQGPEFLTYFQNEAQLEKSRLLSDRFSAERPKGSFSTLEIQRTEQGDSAMYLCASSLAGRANTEAFFGQGTRLTVV.

This chain links TRBV4-2 with TRBJ1-1, with 9 bases that match TRBD1. The trim removed 3 bases at V and 3 bases at J, leaving 8 bases unmatched. The CDR3 totals 16 residues. From germline, CDR1 is LGHNA and CDR2 YNFKEQ. The CDR3 here is CASSQVGQGPDTEAFF. DNA of the CDR3: TGTGCCAGCAGCCAGGTAGGACAGGGGCCGGACACTGAAGCTTTCTTT.

V gene TRBV5-1 combines with J gene TRBJ1-2; TRBD1 is a possible D gene (6 bases). This CDR3 is built from 14 residues. V was clipped by 4 bases and J by 6 bases, with 16 bases between them. The germline V gene has CDR1 SGHRS and CDR2 YFSETQ. The CDR3 sequence: CASSPGGGMDGYTF. DNA of the CDR3: TGCGCCAGCAGCCCTGGCGGGGGCATGGATGGCTACACCTTC.

The rearrangement joins TRBV2 to TRBJ1-2; TRBD1 is a possible D gene (6 bases). Germline-derived CDR1 and CDR2 are SNHLY and FYNNEI. The CDR3 is 12 residues long. With 7 bases removed from V and 6 bases from J, the gap between germline ends came to 12 bases. The CDR3 is CASNSGVHGYTF. CDR3 sequence (DNA): TGTGCCAGCAATTCAGGGGTTCATGGCTACACCTTC.

The chain employs TRBV5-1 and TRBJ2-1, with TRBD1 identical over 9 bases. There are 15 residues in the CDR3. CDR1 and CDR2 from the germline V gene are SGHRS and YFSETQ. J gave up 8 bases and V 5 bases, and 11 bases lay outside the gene matches. CDR3 region: CASRQAGTGFDEQFF. CDR3 in DNA: TGCGCCAGCAGGCAAGCCGGGACAGGGTTCGATGAGCAGTTCTTC. Drawing the rest from reference TRBV5-1 and TRBJ2-1, the complete variable domain is KAGVTQTPRYLIKTRGQQVTLSCSPISGHRSVSWYQQTPGQGLQFLFEYFSETQRNKGNFPGRFSGRQFSNSRSEMNVSTLELGDSALYLCASRQAGTGFDEQFFGPGTRLTVL.

This chain joins TRBV30 and TRBJ2-3; the D gene is possibly TRBD2 (7 bases). Germline V gives CDR1 GTSNPN, CDR2 SVGIG (reference sequence). This CDR3 has 17 residues. The V end was cut by 0 bases, the J end by 2 bases, with 18 bases between. The chain's CDR3 is CAWSVLGRGAITDTQYF. The CDR3 DNA sequence: TGTGCCTGGAGTGTACTCGGTCGGGGGGCGATCACAGATACGCAGTATTTT.

As to this clone: Other DNA sequences of this sample code for an identical CDR3. The chain couples TRBV29-1 to TRBJ2-5; 7 nucleotides line up with TRBD2. V gave up 1 base and J gave up 1 base; unmatched junction bases: 3. The CDR3 loop spans 14 amino acids. Germline V gene sequence: CDR1 SQVTM, CDR2 ANQGSEA. CDR3 sequence (DNA): TGCAGCGTTGAAGCCCGACTAGCCCAAGAGACCCAGTACTTC. Translation: CSVEARLAQETQYF.

The chain carries TRBV15 and TRBJ2-7; 9 bases match TRBD1. In germline, CDR1 is LNHNV, CDR2 YYDKDF (reference sequence). This CDR3 contains 15 residues. V lost 2 bases and J lost 1; bases outside the gene matches: 3. The CDR3 sequence: CATSRPGTGSYEQYF. CDR3 in DNA: TGTGCCACCAGCAGACCCGGGACAGGGTCCTACGAGCAGTACTTC.

This clone was seen only a few times. Other DNA sequences in the same sample also yield this CDR3. This sequence joins TRBV30 and TRBJ1-4, with D hard to call. Germline lookup yields CDR1 GTSNPN and CDR2 SVGIG (reference sequence). V lost 3 bases, J lost 3 bases, and 2 bases lay in between. The length of the CDR3 is 11 residues. The CDR3 sequence: CAWRANEKLFF. The CDR3 DNA reads as TGTGCCTGGAGGGCTAATGAAAAACTGTTTTTT.

V is TRBV10-1 and J is TRBJ2-2; D possibly corresponds to TRBD1 (6 bases). Trimming shortened V by 6 bases and J by 1 base, and 12 bases separated the two germline ends. The CDR3 totals 15 residues. Germline-derived CDR1 and CDR2 are WNHNN and SYGVQD (reference sequence). This CDR3 reads CASSEQQGNTGELFF. The CDR3 DNA follows: TGCGCCAGCAGCGAACAACAGGGGAACACCGGGGAGCTGTTTTTT.

The CDR3 loop is CASSYSKGDINYGYTF. Written as DNA, the CDR3 is TGTGCCAGCAGTTACTCGAAAGGCGATATAAACTATGGCTACACCTTC. V gene TRBV6-5 combines with J gene TRBJ1-2; D remains ambiguous. V was shortened by 0 bases and J by 2 bases, with 13 bases between the two germline ends. Germline CDR1 and CDR2: MNHEY and SVGAGI. The CDR3 has 16 amino acids.

The chain uses TRBV9 and TRBJ1-2, with 8 bases lining up with TRBD1. The CDR3 is 16 residues long. Trimming took 2 bases from V and 0 from J; bases not matched to a gene: 6. Per germline, CDR1 SGDLS and CDR2 YYNGEE. Here the CDR3 reads CASSVSRGQANYGYTF. CDR3 coding DNA: TGTGCCAGCAGCGTGAGCCGGGGACAGGCTAACTATGGCTACACCTTC.

The CDR3 DNA reads TGCGCCAGCAGTGCCCAGCGGGCCGCTTACAATGAGCAGTTCTTC. It encodes CASSAQRAAYNEQFF. This chain joins TRBV5-1 and TRBJ2-1, with TRBD2 as a possible D gene (6 bases). Trimming removed 5 bases from V and 4 bases from J, with 16 bases in between. Germline V CDR1 and CDR2: SGHRS, YFSETQ. The CDR3 loop spans 15 amino acids.

The V and J genes are TRBV6-5 and TRBJ1-2; 8 positions match TRBD1. Germline lookup yields CDR1 MNHEY and CDR2 SVGAGI. This CDR3 is built from 15 residues. The trim removed 6 bases at V and 5 bases at J, leaving 11 bases unmatched. The CDR3, as DNA: TGTGCCAGCAGACTCCCCGGGACAGGATCTTATGGCTACACCTTC. It codes for CASRLPGTGSYGYTF.

The chain employs TRBV7-2 and TRBJ2-7; D remains ambiguous. Trimming took 1 base from V and 4 from J, leaving 8 bases between them. CDR3 length: 13 amino acids. Germline V gene lookup returns CDR1 SGHTA and CDR2 FQGNSA. The CDR3 reads CASSLGDFYEQYF. CDR3 bases: TGTGCCAGCAGCTTAGGGGATTTTTACGAGCAGTACTTC. Drawing the rest from reference TRBV7-2 and TRBJ2-7, the complete variable domain is GAGVSQSPSNKVTEKGKDVELRCDPISGHTALYWYRQSLGQGLEFLIYFQGNSAPDKSGLPSDRFSAERTGGSVSTLTIQRTQQEDSAVYLCASSLGDFYEQYFGPGTRLTVT.